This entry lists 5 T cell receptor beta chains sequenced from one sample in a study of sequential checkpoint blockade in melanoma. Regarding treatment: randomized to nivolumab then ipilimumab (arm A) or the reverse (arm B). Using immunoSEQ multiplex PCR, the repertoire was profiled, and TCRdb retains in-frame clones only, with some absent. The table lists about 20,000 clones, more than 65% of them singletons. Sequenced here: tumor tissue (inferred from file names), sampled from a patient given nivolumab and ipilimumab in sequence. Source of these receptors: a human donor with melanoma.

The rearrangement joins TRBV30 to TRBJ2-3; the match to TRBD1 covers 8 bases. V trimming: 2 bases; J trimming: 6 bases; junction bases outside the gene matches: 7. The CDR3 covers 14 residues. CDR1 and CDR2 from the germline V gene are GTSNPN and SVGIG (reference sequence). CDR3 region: CAWSRQGRADTQYF. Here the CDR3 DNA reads TGTGCCTGGAGTCGACAGGGGAGAGCGGATACGCAGTATTTT.

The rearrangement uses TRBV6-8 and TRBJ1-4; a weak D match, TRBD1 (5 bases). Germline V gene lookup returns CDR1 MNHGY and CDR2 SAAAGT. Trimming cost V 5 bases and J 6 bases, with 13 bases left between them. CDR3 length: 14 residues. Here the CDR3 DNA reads TGTGCCAGCAGTCCCCCAGGGACCCATGAAAAACTGTTTTTT. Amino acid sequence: CASSPPGTHEKLFF.

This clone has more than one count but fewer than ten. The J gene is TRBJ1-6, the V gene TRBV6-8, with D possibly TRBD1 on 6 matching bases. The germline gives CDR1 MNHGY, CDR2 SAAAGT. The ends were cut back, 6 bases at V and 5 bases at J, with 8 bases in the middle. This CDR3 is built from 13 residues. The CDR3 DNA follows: TGTGCCAGCAGCAGGGGCAATAATTCACCCCTCCACTTT. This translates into CASSRGNNSPLHF.

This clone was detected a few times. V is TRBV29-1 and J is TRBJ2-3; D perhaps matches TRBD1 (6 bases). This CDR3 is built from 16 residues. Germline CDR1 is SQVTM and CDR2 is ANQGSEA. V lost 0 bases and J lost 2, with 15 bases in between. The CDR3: CSVEELKNRVTDTQYF. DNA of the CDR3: TGCAGCGTTGAAGAGTTAAAAAACAGGGTCACAGATACGCAGTATTTT.

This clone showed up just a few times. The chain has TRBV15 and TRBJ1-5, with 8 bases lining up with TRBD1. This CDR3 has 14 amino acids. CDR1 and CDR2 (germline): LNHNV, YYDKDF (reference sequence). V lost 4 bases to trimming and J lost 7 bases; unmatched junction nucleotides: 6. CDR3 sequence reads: CATSKDRDGQPQHF. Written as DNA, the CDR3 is TGTGCCACCAGCAAGGACAGGGACGGACAGCCCCAGCATTTT.